This T cell receptor beta chain originates from a study of blood T cells in healthy people across ages. A second about 6 to 12 cycle PCR used barcoded and J-beta primers. MiXCR, applied by TCRdb to the 5' RACE reads, yields one record per CDR3 protein. The sample consists of 1.8 million or so distinct CDR3 sequences, about 39% of them appearing once. This clonotype was counted a few times. The CDR3 spans 15 residues. Trimming took 0 bases from V and 4 from J, leaving 12 bases between them. From germline, CDR1 is SGHRS and CDR2 YFSETQ. This TCR was sampled from a human donor in good health. The chain combines TRBV5-1 with TRBJ2-3; weak D call: TRBD1 (6 bases). Sequencing was done on a sample of blood. CDR3 DNA sequence: TGCGCCAGCAGCTTGGTTCAGGGGAGCGCAGATACGCAGTATTTT. It is translated as CASSLVQGSADTQYF. Full variable domain (remainder filled in from reference TRBV5-1 and TRBJ2-3): KAGVTQTPRYLIKTRGQQVTLSCSPISGHRSVSWYQQTPGQGLQFLFEYFSETQRNKGNFPGRFSGRQFSNSRSEMNVSTLELGDSALYLCASSLVQGSADTQYFGPGTRLTVL.